This T cell receptor beta chain was captured in a study of blood T cell repertoires in COVID-19. Germline-derived CDR1 and CDR2 are SNHLY and FYNNEI. With V trimmed by 4 bases and J by 7 bases, 3 bases remained unmatched. This CDR3 region has 13 residues. Assay used: immunoSEQ multiplex PCR; TCRdb lists only in-frame clones, some missing. The sample consists of roughly 170,000 clones, 75% to 90% of them appearing once. This clone was picked up a small number of times. Sequencing was done on a sample of PBMCs or T cells enriched from blood (not recorded which). V gene TRBV2 combines with J gene TRBJ1-2, with 10 bases that match TRBD1. This TCR was recovered from a woman between 45 and 65 years old who had recovered from COVID-19. CDR3 in amino acids: CASSGQGARGYTF. The DNA for the CDR3 is TGTGCCAGCAGTGGACAGGGGGCTCGTGGCTACACCTTC.